This T cell receptor beta chain was captured in a study of T cells after yellow fever vaccination. Study-wide points: Abundant clonotypes from the bulk population could have been carried over as contaminants into FACS-sorted repertoires. Most primary-vaccination clones reappeared after the booster (about 97% CD4, approximately 88% CD8). Overall, a small share of clonotypes was seen in both CD4 and CD8 compartments.

V shed 10 bases, J shed 8 bases, and the junction held 14 bases outside the gene matches. The germline V gene encodes CDR1 ENHRY and CDR2 SYGVKD. The CDR3 covers 14 residues. Many counts were recorded for this clonotype. Antigen: not known. UMIs and a universal primer site were added when TCR cDNA was made by 5'RACE template switching. Each CDR3 protein is one row after TCRdb ran MiXCR on the 5' RACE reads. The sample consists of some 420,000 distinct CDR3 sequences, under 20% of them appearing once. The receptor comes from a man in his late teens or twenties who received the YFV17D yellow fever vaccine. The chain uses TRBV10-3 and TRBJ1-2; 9 bases map to TRBD1. The sequenced sample was PBMCs, obtained before the yellow fever booster vaccination. The CDR3 nucleotides are TGTGCCACCGGGACCGGGACAGGGTATCAAGGCTACACCTTC. Encoded protein: CATGTGTGYQGYTF.